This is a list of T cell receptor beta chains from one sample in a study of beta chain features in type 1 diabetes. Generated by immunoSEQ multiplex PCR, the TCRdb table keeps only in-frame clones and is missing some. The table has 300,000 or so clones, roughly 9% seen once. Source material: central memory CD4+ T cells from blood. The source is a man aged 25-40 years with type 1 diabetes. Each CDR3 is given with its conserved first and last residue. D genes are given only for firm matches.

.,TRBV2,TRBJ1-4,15,CASSEGASLVEKLFF
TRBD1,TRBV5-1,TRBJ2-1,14,CASSFGQVDNEQFF
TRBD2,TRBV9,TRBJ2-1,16,CASSVVPTSGVNEQFF
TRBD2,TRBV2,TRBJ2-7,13,CASKRGGAYEQYF
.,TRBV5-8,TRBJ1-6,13,CASSLMRDSPLHF
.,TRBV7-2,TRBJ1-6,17,CASSLGGSAGLNSPLHF
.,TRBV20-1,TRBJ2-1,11,CSATGLTEQFF
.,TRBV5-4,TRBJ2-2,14,CASRLRGDAGELFF
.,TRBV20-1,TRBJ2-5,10,CSASLETQYF
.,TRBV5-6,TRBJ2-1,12,CASSILDNEQFF
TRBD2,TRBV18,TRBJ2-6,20,CASSLRTSGGTVSGANVLTF